Below are 18 T cell receptor beta chains sequenced from a single sample in a study of blood T cell repertoires in COVID-19. TCRdb's table, derived via immunoSEQ multiplex PCR, lists solely in-frame clones and lacks some. The top ten clones hold 6.3% of a sample with 70,000 to 95,000 clones, 80% to 95% of them seen once. The sequenced material came from peripheral blood. These receptors all come from a woman aged 60 to 75 with active COVID-19.

The V gene is TRBV15, the J gene TRBJ2-3; 9 nucleotides agree with TRBD1. The junction had 6 bases not matched to a gene; V was cut back by 1 base and J by 4 bases. Per germline, CDR1 LNHNV and CDR2 YYDKDF (reference sequence). This CDR3 region has 16 residues. This CDR3 reads CATSRGTGQGADTQYF. As DNA, the CDR3 is TGTGCCACCAGCAGAGGAACGGGACAGGGCGCAGATACGCAGTATTTT.

The chain employs TRBV7-8 and TRBJ2-3; a weak D match, TRBD2 (7 bases). The CDR3 runs to 17 residues. Germline V gene sequence: CDR1 SGHVS, CDR2 FQNEAQ. The V end lost 2 bases, the J end lost 6 bases, and 21 bases lay between the germline ends. The chain's CDR3 is CASSLHHLADQGDTQYF. The CDR3 DNA sequence: TGTGCCAGCAGCTTACATCACCTAGCGGACCAGGGGGATACGCAGTATTTT.

The chain joins TRBV18 to TRBJ2-5, with 7 bases aligning to TRBD1. The CDR3 has 15 amino acids. The germline CDR1 and CDR2 sequences are KGHSH and LQKENI. V was pared by 3 bases and J by 3 bases, with 7 bases of the junction left unmatched. The DNA of the CDR3 is TGTGCCAGCTCACCTCAAACAGGGGAAAAAGAGACCCAGTACTTC. This sequence encodes CASSPQTGEKETQYF.

This clone was seen a handful of times. This chain uses TRBV5-1 with TRBJ1-5; TRBD1 might be the D (5 bases). The ends were cut back, 4 bases at V and 6 bases at J, with 14 bases in the middle. This CDR3 spans 14 amino acids. CDR1 and CDR2 (germline): SGHRS, YFSETQ. CDR3 protein: CASSVTGLGQPQHF. CDR3 DNA: TGCGCCAGCAGCGTTACAGGTCTTGGTCAGCCCCAGCATTTT.

This clone has just one count. The chain couples TRBV14 to TRBJ2-5; 7 bases are a match to TRBD2. Looked up from germline, CDR1 is SGHDN and CDR2 is FVKESK. CDR3 length: 15 amino acids. Trimming cost V 6 bases and J 3 bases; bases outside gene matches: 10. The CDR3 region is CASSISLGGEETQYF. The CDR3 DNA follows: TGTGCCAGCAGTATATCGCTGGGGGGGGAAGAGACCCAGTACTTC.

The chain recombines TRBV5-8 with TRBJ1-1; 8 bases fit TRBD1. Germline CDR1 SGHTS, CDR2 YDEGEE. J gave up 6 bases and V 2 bases, and 6 bases lay outside the gene matches. This CDR3 is built from 14 residues. The CDR3 sequence is CASSFVQGVSEAFF. The CDR3, as DNA: TGTGCCAGCAGCTTTGTACAGGGGGTCTCTGAAGCTTTCTTT.

This chain uses TRBV5-6 with TRBJ1-5, with a weak D call TRBD1 (5 bases). Deletions cut 3 bases from V and 2 bases from J, with 12 bases between. This CDR3 contains 15 residues. Germline V CDR1 and CDR2: SGHDT, YYEEEE. Written as DNA, the CDR3 is TGTGCCAGCAGCTCGGCCCAGGGCGGCAATCAGCCCCAGCATTTT. Translated: CASSSAQGGNQPQHF.

This clone was counted a few times. The chain uses TRBV2 and TRBJ1-5, with D perhaps matching TRBD1 (5 bases). The CDR3 sequence is 15 residues long. Germline lookup yields CDR1 SNHLY and CDR2 FYNNEI. Trimming removed 4 bases at V and 4 bases at J, with 14 bases between. This chain's CDR3 is CASSVGRDVNQPQHF. CDR3 DNA: TGTGCCAGCAGTGTGGGCAGGGATGTTAATCAGCCCCAGCATTTT.

The CDR3 nucleotides read TGTGCCAGCAGCTTATATCCCAATGAGCAGTTCTTC. It translates to CASSLYPNEQFF. The chain has TRBV7-3 and TRBJ2-1; D is uncertain. Trimming removed 2 bases at V and 6 bases at J, with 5 bases between. This CDR3 has 12 amino acids. Looked up from germline, CDR1 is SGHTA and CDR2 is FQGTGA.

The chain is built from TRBV5-1 and TRBJ2-5; no definite D call. This CDR3 comprises 16 residues. Between the trimmed V and J ends, which lost 4 bases and 1 base, there was a span of 17 bases. CDR1 SGHRS and CDR2 YFSETQ come from the germline V gene. In DNA, the CDR3 is TGCGCCAGCAGCACCGCCACTACTGGCGCCCAAGAGACCCAGTACTTC. Translated: CASSTATTGAQETQYF.

In DNA form, the CDR3 reads TGCGCCAGCAGCTTGCTCCCTGACATCGCGAACACCGGGGAGCTGTTTTTT. Translation gives CASSLLPDIANTGELFF. The rearrangement uses TRBV5-1 and TRBJ2-2, with D hard to call. This CDR3 has 17 amino acids. V lost 1 base to trimming and J lost 0 bases, with 13 bases between them. Germline V gene data show CDR1 as SGHRS and CDR2 as YFSETQ.

V is TRBV2 and J is TRBJ1-3; possible D gene TRBD1, 5 bases. This CDR3 spans 18 amino acids. Trimming removed 6 bases from V and 3 bases from J, with 24 bases in between. The germline gives CDR1 SNHLY, CDR2 FYNNEI. CDR3 DNA: TGTGCCAGCAGACTCTTTCCGGGACTCTCGGACGGTGGAAACACCATATATTTT. Protein sequence: CASRLFPGLSDGGNTIYF. Together with reference TRBV2 and TRBJ1-3, the CDR3 gives the full variable domain: EPEVTQTPSHQVTQMGQEVILRCVPISNHLYFYWYRQILGQKVEFLVSFYNNEISEKSEIFDDQFSVERPDGSNFTLKIRSTKLEDSAMYFCASRLFPGLSDGGNTIYFGEGSWLTVV.

This clone was seen a handful of times. The V and J genes are TRBV11-2 and TRBJ1-6; 10 bases fit TRBD1. With 7 bases clipped from V and 9 bases from J, the junction kept 6 bases outside the gene matches. This CDR3 spans 14 amino acids. Per germline, CDR1 SGHAT and CDR2 FQNNGV. CDR3 nucleotide sequence: TGTGCCAGCAAGGACAGGGGGATTTCTTCACCCCTCCACTTT. Its translation: CASKDRGISSPLHF.

The genes are TRBV27 and TRBJ2-1; D is perhaps TRBD1 (6 bases). V lost 4 bases and J 6 bases, leaving 16 bases between the germline ends. The CDR3 spans 15 residues. Germline V gives CDR1 MNHEY, CDR2 SMNVEV (reference sequence). The DNA of the CDR3 is TGTGCCAGCAGTTACCACAGGGATCTCCGCAATGAGCAGTTCTTC. This encodes CASSYHRDLRNEQFF.

This clone was seen a handful of times. The chain combines TRBV5-1 with TRBJ1-1; 7 nucleotides align to TRBD1. V shed 4 bases and J 1 base; nucleotides not matched to a gene: 4. This CDR3 has 14 amino acids. CDR1 and CDR2 (germline): SGHRS, YFSETQ. CDR3 coding DNA: TGCGCCAGCAGCCGAGGGACAGAGAACACTGAAGCTTTCTTT. It encodes CASSRGTENTEAFF. Complete variable domain (other parts from reference TRBV5-1 and TRBJ1-1): KAGVTQTPRYLIKTRGQQVTLSCSPISGHRSVSWYQQTPGQGLQFLFEYFSETQRNKGNFPGRFSGRQFSNSRSEMNVSTLELGDSALYLCASSRGTENTEAFFGQGTRLTVV.

This clone was observed a handful of times. V is TRBV25-1 and J is TRBJ1-2; TRBD1 aligns across 7 bases. Germline lookup yields CDR1 MGHDK and CDR2 SYGVNS. After removal of 4 bases from V and 8 bases from J, the junction contained 4 bases not matched to a gene. CDR3 length equals 12 residues. The CDR3, as DNA: TGTGCCAGCAGTGCACAGGGGAGGGGCTACACCTTC. It translates to CASSAQGRGYTF.

V gene TRBV11-2 combines with J gene TRBJ2-7; TRBD2 is a possible D gene (5 bases). This CDR3 is built from 14 residues. From germline, CDR1 is SGHAT and CDR2 FQNNGV. With 4 bases removed from V and 0 bases from J, the gap between germline ends came to 10 bases. The CDR3 region is CASSSPRGSYEQYF. The CDR3 DNA reads as TGTGCCAGCAGCTCACCACGGGGCTCCTACGAGCAGTACTTC.

J is TRBJ1-1 and V is TRBV18, with TRBD1 matching 9 bases. CDR3 length equals 14 residues. Germline CDR1 KGHSH, CDR2 LQKENI. Losses at the gene ends were 4 bases for V and 0 bases for J; bases not matched to a gene: 0. The CDR3 DNA reads TGTGCCAGCTCACGGGACAGGGTGAACACTGAAGCTTTCTTT. Protein product: CASSRDRVNTEAFF. The full variable domain, its missing parts supplied by reference TRBV18 and TRBJ1-1, is NAGVMQNPRHLVRRRGQEARLRCSPMKGHSHVYWYRQLPEEGLKFMVYLQKENIIDESGMPKERFSAEFPKEGPSILRIQQVVRGDSAAYFCASSRDRVNTEAFFGQGTRLTVV.